Reported below is one TCR beta chain. These data belong to a study of blood T cell repertoires in COVID-19. Study information: Specimens from acute and convalescent COVID-19 originated in the United States, Italy and Spain. Sources were T cells, B-cell-depleted T cells, or PBMCs; the material itself was cDNA or gDNA.

Per the original methods: Amplified reference gene primers provided the basis for estimating nucleated cell counts. Here immunoSEQ multiplex PCR was the method, and the copy in TCRdb shows in-frame clones only, minus some. D and trimming were read from the DNA, whereas the V and J calls and clone size are those reported in that table. The data show 160,000 or so clones, roughly 82% seen once. Germline V gives CDR1 MNHEY, CDR2 SVGAGI. The CDR3 covers 15 residues. V gave up 5 bases and J gave up 1 base; unmatched junction bases: 6. The sequenced sample consisted of peripheral blood. The chain uses TRBV6-5 and TRBJ1-1; 8 bases line up with TRBD1. The clonotype was recovered from a woman in her 70s with acute or convalescent COVID-19. The CDR3 DNA follows: TGTGCCAGCAGTACGCCACAGGGGGAGAACACTGAAGCTTTCTTT. This encodes CASSTPQGENTEAFF.